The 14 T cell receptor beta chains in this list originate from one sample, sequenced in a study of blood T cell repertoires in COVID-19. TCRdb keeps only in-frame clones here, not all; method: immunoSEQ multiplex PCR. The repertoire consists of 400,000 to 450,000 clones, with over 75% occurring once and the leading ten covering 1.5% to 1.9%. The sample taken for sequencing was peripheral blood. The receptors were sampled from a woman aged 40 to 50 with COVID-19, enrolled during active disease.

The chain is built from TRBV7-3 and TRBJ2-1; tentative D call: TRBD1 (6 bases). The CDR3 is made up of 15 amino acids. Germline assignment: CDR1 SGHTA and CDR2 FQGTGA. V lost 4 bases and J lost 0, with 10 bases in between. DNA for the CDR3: TGTGCCAGCAGCTCACAGGGTTCCTCCTACAATGAGCAGTTCTTC. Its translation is CASSSQGSSYNEQFF.

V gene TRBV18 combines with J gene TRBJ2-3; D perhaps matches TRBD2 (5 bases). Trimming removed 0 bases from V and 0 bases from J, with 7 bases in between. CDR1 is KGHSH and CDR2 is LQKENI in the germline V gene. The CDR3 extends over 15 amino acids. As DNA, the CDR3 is TGTGCCAGCTCACCACCCGAGCGGAGCACAGATACGCAGTATTTT. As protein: CASSPPERSTDTQYF.

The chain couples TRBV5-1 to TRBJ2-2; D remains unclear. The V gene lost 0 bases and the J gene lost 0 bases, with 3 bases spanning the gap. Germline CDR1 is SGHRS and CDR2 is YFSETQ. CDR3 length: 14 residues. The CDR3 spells CASSLGPNTGELFF. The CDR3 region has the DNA TGCGCCAGCAGCTTGGGGCCGAACACCGGGGAGCTGTTTTTT.

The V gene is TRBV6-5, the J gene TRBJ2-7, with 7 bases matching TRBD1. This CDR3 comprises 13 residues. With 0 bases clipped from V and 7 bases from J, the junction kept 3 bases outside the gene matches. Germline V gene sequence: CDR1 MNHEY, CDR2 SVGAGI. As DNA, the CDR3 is TGTGCCAGCAGTTACTCGCCCAGGGGGGAGCAGTACTTC. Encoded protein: CASSYSPRGEQYF.

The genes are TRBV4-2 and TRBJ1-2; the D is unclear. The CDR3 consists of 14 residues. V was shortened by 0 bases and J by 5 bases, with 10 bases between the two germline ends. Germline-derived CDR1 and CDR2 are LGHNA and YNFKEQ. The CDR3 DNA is TGTGCCAGCAGCCAAGATCTAGCAGAGTATGGCTACACCTTC. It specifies CASSQDLAEYGYTF.

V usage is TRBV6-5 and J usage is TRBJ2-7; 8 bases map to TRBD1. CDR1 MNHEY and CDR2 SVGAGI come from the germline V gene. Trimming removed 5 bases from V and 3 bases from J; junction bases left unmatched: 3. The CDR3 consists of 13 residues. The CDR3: CASSPGQVYEQYF. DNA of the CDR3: TGTGCCAGCAGTCCGGGACAGGTCTACGAGCAGTACTTC.

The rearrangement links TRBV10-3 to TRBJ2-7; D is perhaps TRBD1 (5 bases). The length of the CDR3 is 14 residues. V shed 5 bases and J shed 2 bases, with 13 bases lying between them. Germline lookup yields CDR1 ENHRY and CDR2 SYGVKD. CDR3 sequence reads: CAISPPGMAYEQYF. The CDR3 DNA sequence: TGTGCCATCAGTCCGCCAGGGATGGCCTACGAGCAGTACTTC.

The CDR3 DNA sequence: TGTGCCAGTCCTTCGGGGGGGGACGAGCAGTACTTC. Its translation: CASPSGGDEQYF. This rearrangement joins TRBV27 to TRBJ2-7; TRBD2 matches at 8 bases. Per germline, CDR1 MNHEY and CDR2 SMNVEV (reference sequence). V was pared by 9 bases and J by 5 bases, with 6 bases of the junction left unmatched. CDR3 length: 12 amino acids.

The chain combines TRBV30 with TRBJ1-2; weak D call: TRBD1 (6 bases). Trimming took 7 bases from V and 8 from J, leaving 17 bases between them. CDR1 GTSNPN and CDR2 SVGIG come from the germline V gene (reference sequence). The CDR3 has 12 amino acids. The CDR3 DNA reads TGTGCCTCCTCCCTATCAGGGGTCGGCTACACCTTC. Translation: CASSLSGVGYTF.

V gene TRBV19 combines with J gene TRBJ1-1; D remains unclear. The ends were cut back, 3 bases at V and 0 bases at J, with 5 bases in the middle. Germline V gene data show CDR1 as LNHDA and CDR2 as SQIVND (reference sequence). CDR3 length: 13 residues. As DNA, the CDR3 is TGTGCCAGTAGTATCACTGTGAACACTGAAGCTTTCTTT. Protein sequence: CASSITVNTEAFF.

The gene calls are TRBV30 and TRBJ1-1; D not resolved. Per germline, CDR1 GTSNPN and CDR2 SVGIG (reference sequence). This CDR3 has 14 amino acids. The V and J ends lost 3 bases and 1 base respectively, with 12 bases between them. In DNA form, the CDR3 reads TGTGCCTGGAGGCGCGCGACTTGGAACACTGAAGCTTTCTTT. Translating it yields CAWRRATWNTEAFF.

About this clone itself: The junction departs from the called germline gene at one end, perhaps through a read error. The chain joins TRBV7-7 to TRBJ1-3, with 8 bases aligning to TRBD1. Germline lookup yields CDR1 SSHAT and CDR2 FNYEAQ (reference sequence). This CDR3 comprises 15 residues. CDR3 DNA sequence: TGTGCTAGCAGCGAAACAGGGGGTTATGGAAACACCATATATTTT. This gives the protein CASSETGGYGNTIYF.

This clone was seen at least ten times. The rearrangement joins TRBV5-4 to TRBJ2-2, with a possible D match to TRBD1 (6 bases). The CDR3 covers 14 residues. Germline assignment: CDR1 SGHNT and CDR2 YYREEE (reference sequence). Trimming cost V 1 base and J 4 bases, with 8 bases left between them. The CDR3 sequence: CASSLIQGTGELFF. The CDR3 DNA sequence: TGTGCCAGCAGCTTGATACAGGGCACCGGGGAGCTGTTTTTT.

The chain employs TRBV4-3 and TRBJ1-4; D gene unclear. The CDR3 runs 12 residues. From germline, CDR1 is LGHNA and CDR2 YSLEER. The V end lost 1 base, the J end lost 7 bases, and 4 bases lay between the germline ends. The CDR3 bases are TGCGCCAGCAGCCAAGTCGGTGAAAAACTGTTTTTT. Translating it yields CASSQVGEKLFF.